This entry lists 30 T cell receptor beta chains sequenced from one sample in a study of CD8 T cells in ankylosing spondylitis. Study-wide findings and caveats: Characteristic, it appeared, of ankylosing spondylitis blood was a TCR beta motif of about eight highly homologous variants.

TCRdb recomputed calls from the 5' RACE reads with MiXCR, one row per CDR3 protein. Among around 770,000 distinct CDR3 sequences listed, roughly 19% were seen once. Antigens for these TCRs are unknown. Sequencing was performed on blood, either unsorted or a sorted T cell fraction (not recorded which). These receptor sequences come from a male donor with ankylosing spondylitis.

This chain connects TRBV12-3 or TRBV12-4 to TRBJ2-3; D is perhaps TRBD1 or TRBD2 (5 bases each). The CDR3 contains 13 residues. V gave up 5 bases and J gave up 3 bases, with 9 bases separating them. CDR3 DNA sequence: TGTGCCAGCAGTGGGGGAGAGACAGATACGCAGTATTTT. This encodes CASSGGETDTQYF.

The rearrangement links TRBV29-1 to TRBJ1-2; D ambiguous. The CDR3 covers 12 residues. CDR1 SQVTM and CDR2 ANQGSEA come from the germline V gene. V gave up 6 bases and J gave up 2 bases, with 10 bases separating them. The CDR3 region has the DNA TGCAGCGTCTCCGGGAGCAACTATGGCTACACCTTC. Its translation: CSVSGSNYGYTF.

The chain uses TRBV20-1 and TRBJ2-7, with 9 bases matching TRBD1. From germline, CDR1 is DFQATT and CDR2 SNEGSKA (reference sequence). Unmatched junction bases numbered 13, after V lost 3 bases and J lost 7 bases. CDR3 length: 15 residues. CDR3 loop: CSARGPQGAPGEQYF. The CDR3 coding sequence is TGCAGTGCTAGGGGGCCACAGGGGGCGCCCGGAGAGCAGTACTTC.

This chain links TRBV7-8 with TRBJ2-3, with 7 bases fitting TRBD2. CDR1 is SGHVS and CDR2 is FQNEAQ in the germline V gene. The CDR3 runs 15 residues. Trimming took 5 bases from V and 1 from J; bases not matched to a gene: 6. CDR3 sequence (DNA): TGTGCCAGCAGCACCCTAACTAGCGGCACAGATACGCAGTATTTT. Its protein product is CASSTLTSGTDTQYF.

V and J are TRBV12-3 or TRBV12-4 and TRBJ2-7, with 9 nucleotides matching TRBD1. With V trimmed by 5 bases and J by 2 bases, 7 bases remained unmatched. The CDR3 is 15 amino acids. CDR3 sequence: CASSDHRDRAYEQYF. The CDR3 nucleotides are TGTGCCAGCAGTGACCACCGGGACAGGGCCTACGAGCAGTACTTC.

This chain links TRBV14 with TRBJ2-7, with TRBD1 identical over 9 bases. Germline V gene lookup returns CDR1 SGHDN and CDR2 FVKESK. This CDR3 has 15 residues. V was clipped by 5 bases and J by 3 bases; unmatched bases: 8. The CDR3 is CASSEGQGMYYEQYF. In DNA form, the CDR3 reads TGTGCCAGCAGCGAGGGACAGGGCATGTACTACGAGCAGTACTTC.

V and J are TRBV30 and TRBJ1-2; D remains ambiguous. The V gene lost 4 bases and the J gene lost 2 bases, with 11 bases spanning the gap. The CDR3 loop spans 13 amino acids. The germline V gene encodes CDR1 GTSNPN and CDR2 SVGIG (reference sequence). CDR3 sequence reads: CAWTVIINYGYTF. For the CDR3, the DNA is TGTGCCTGGACAGTAATTATAAACTATGGCTACACCTTC.

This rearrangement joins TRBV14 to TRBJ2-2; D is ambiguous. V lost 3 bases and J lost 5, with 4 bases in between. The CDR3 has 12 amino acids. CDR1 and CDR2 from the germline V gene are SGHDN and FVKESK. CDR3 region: CASSQWTGELFF. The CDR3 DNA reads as TGTGCCAGCAGCCAGTGGACCGGGGAGCTGTTTTTT.

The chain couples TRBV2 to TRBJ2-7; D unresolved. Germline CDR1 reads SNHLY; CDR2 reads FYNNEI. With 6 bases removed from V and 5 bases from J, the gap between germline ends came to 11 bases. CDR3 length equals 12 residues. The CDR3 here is CASSGPAHEQYF. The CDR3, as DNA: TGTGCCAGCAGCGGCCCGGCTCACGAGCAGTACTTC.

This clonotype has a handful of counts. CDR3 residues: CSAIQTSGSSDTQYF. The CDR3 DNA sequence: TGCAGTGCTATACAGACTAGCGGGAGCTCAGATACGCAGTATTTT. The chain recombines TRBV20-1 with TRBJ2-3, with 12 bases identical to TRBD2. Germline CDR1 and CDR2: DFQATT and SNEGSKA (reference sequence). The ends lost 4 bases at V and 4 bases at J; junction bases unmatched: 6. This CDR3 is 15 amino acids long.

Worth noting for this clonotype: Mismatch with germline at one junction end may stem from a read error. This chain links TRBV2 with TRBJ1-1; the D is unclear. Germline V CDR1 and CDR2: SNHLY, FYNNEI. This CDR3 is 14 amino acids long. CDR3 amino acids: CASREGYFETEAFF. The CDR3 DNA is TGTGCCAGCAGAGAAGGGTACTTCGAAACTGAAGCTTTCTTT.

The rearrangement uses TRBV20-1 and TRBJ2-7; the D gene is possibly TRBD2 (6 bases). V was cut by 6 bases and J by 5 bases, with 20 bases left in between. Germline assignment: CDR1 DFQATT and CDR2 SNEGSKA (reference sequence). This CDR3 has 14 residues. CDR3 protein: CSAPGGAALDEQYF. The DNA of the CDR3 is TGCAGTGCCCCCGGGGGAGCGGCCCTCGACGAGCAGTACTTC.

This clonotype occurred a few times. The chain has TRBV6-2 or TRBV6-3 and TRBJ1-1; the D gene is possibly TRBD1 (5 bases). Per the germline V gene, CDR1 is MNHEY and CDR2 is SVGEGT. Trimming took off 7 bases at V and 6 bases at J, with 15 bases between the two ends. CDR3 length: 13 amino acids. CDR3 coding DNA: TGTGCCAGCATCCCCAGGGAGAAGCCTGAAGCTTTCTTT. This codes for CASIPREKPEAFF.

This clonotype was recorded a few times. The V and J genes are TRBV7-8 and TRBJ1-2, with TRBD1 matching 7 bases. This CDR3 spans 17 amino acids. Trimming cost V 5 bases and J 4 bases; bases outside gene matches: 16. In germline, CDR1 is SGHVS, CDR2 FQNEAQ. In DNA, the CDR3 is TGTGCCAGCAGCCCTGGGACAGTTCCTCGGGGGGGCTATGGCTACACCTTC. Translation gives CASSPGTVPRGGYGYTF.

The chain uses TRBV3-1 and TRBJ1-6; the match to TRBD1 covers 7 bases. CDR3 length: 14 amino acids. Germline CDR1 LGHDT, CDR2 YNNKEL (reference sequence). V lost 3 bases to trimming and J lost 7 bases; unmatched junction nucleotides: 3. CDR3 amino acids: CASSHGTENSPLHF. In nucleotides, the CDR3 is TGTGCCAGCAGCCACGGGACAGAGAATTCACCCCTCCACTTT.

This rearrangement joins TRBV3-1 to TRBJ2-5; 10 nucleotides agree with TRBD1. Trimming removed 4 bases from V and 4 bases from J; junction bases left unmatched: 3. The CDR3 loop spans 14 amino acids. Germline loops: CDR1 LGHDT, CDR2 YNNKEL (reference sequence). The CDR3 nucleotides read TGTGCCAGCAGCCGACGGACAGGGGGAGAGACCCAGTACTTC. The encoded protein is CASSRRTGGETQYF.

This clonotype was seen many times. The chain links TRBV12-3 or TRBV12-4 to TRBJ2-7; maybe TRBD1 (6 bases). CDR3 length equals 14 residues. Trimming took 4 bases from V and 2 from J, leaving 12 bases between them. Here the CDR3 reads CASSSGDNPYEQYF. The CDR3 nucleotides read TGTGCCAGCAGTTCTGGGGACAACCCCTACGAGCAGTACTTC.

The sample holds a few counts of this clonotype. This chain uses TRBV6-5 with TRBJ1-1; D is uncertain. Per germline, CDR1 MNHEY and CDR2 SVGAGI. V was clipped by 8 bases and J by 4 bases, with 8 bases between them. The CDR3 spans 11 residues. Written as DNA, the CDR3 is TGTGCCAGCTTGTGGGGCACTGAAGCTTTCTTT. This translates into CASLWGTEAFF.

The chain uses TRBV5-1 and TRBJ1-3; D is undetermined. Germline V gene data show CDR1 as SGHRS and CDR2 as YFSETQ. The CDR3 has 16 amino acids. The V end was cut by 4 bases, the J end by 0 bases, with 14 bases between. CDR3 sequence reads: CASSPGPIDSGNTIYF. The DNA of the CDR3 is TGCGCCAGCAGCCCGGGCCCCATAGACTCTGGAAACACCATATATTTT.

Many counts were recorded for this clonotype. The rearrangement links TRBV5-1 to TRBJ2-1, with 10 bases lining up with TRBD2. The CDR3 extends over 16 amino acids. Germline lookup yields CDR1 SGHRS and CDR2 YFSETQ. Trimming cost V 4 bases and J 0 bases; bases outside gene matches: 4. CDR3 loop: CASSPSSGSSYNEQFF. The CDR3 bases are TGCGCCAGCAGCCCCTCTAGCGGGAGCTCCTACAATGAGCAGTTCTTC.

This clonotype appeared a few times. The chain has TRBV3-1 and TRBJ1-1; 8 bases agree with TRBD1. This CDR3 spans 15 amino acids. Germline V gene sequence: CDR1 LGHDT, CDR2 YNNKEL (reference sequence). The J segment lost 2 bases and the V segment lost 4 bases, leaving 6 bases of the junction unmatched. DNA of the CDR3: TGTGCCAGCAGCCGGCAGACAGGGGTAAACACTGAAGCTTTCTTT. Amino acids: CASSRQTGVNTEAFF.

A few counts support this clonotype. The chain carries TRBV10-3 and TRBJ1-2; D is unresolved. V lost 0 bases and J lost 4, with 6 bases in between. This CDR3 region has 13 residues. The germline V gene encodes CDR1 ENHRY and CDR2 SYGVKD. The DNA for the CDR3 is TGTGCCATCAGTGAGTCACGGTTCTATGGCTACACCTTC. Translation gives CAISESRFYGYTF.

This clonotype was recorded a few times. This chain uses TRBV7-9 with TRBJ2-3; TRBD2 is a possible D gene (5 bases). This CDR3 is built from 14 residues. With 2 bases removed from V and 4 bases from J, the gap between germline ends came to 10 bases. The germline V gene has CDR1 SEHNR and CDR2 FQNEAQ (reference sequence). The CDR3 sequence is CASSLPSNADTQYF. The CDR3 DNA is TGTGCCAGCAGCTTACCTAGCAATGCAGATACGCAGTATTTT.

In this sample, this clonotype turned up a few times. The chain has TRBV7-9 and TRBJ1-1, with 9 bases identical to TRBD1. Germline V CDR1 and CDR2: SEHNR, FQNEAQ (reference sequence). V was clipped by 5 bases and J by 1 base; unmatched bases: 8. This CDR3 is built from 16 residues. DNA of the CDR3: TGTGCCAGCAGCGGTGGACAGGGGCAGTGGAACACTGAAGCTTTCTTT. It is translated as CASSGGQGQWNTEAFF. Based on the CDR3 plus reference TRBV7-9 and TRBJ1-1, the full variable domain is DTGVSQNPRHKITKRGQNVTFRCDPISEHNRLYWYRQTLGQGPEFLTYFQNEAQLEKSRLLSDRFSAERPKGSFSTLEIQRTEQGDSAMYLCASSGGQGQWNTEAFFGQGTRLTVV.

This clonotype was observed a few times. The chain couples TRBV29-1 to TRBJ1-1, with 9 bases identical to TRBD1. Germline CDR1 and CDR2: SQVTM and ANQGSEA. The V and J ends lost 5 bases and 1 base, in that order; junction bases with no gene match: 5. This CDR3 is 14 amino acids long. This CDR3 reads CSVYRGQGNTEAFF. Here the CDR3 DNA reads TGCAGCGTTTACAGGGGGCAAGGGAACACTGAAGCTTTCTTT. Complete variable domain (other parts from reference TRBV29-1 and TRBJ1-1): SAVISQKPSRDICQRGTSLTIQCQVDSQVTMMFWYRQQPGQSLTLIATANQGSEATYESGFVIDKFPISRPNLTFSTLTVSNMSPEDSSIYLCSVYRGQGNTEAFFGQGTRLTVV.

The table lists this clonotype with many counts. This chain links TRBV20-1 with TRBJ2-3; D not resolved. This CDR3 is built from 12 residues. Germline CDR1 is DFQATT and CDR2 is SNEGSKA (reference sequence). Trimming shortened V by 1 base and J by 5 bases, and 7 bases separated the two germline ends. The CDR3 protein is CSARVDLDTQYF. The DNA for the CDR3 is TGCAGTGCTAGAGTAGATTTAGATACGCAGTATTTT.

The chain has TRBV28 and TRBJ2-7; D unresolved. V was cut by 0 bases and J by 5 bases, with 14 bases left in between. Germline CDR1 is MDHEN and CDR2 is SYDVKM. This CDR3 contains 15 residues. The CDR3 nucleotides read TGTGCCAGCAGTTTATGGTCAGGCCCTATGAACGAGCAGTACTTC. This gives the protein CASSLWSGPMNEQYF.

Here the CDR3 reads CASSQDSTNTDTQYF. CDR3 DNA: TGCGCCAGCAGCCAGGACAGTACCAACACAGATACGCAGTATTTT. This chain uses TRBV4-3 with TRBJ2-3, with a tentative D call TRBD1 (6 bases). Germline V gene sequence: CDR1 LGHNA, CDR2 YSLEER. Between the trimmed V and J ends, which lost 3 bases and 2 bases, there was a span of 12 bases. The CDR3 totals 15 residues.

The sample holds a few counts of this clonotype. The CDR3 DNA reads as TGCAGTGCTAGAGTTCAGCAAGAGACCCAGTACTTC. Its protein product is CSARVQQETQYF. This sequence joins TRBV20-1 and TRBJ2-5; D remains ambiguous. The germline V gene encodes CDR1 DFQATT and CDR2 SNEGSKA (reference sequence). V was shortened by 1 base and J by 2 bases, with 5 bases between the two germline ends. The CDR3 covers 12 residues.

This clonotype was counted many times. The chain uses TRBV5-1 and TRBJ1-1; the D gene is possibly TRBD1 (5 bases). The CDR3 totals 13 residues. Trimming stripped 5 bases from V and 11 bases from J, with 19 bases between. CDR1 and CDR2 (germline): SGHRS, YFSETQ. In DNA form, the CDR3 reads TGCGCCAGCAGAACCGGGACCGGCACTTGGGCTTTCTTT. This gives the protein CASRTGTGTWAFF.